The present TCR beta chain was sequenced within a study of OX40 agonist ivuxolimab in advanced cancers. This clone was detected once. The repertoire was sequenced with immunoSEQ multiplex PCR; TCRdb's copy has only in-frame clones and lacks some. The repertoire has about 69,000 clones, 80% of them found once; the top ten carry under 3%. Baseline, cycle 4 day 1, and cycle 7 day 1 were the blood sampling points. The CDR3 contains 13 residues. The V end lost 8 bases, the J end lost 2 bases, and 12 bases lay between the germline ends. Germline V gene sequence: CDR1 MDHEN, CDR2 SYDVKM. The sample was CD4+ or CD8+ T cells sorted from blood, taken in a trial of the OX40 agonist ivuxolimab. The chain combines TRBV28 with TRBJ1-1, with D uncertain. This sequence was found in an adult with an advanced solid tumor such as melanoma, head and neck, liver or kidney cancer. The CDR3 region has the DNA TGTGCCAGCGTTGGCAGGTCAAACACTGAAGCTTTCTTT. It specifies CASVGRSNTEAFF.